By share of the sample, the clone carrying this T cell receptor beta chain is medium-sized (0.01 to 0.1%). The antigen is undetermined. The PCR used 60 Vbeta and 13 Jbeta primers. Produced via immunoSEQ multiplex PCR; TCRdb's table is partial and in-frame only. The table has some 130,000 clones, 75% to 90% seen once; the top ten hold approximately 6.4%. J was trimmed by 6 bases and V by 0 bases; bases with no gene match: 2. This CDR3 spans 13 amino acids. Germline V gene sequence: CDR1 SGHNT, CDR2 YYREEE (reference sequence). Donors likely had unrecorded immune exposures despite being nominally healthy when sampled. This sample was taken from a study of cytomegalovirus exposure and HLA in healthy donors. Study details: T cells numbering about 180 million yielded some 100 million unique TCR beta sequences in an earlier analysis. Findings of the study overall: In a later analysis, 17,000 or so TCR beta sequences were associated with HLA alleles at 0.05 false discovery rate. Common viral pathogens seemed to be connected with several of the most significant clusters, according to a later analysis.

This sequence was found in a woman aged 30 to 39 in good health and CMV-seropositive. The sample consisted of PBMCs. The chain joins TRBV5-4 to TRBJ1-2; 7 bases map to TRBD1. In DNA form, the CDR3 reads TGTGCCAGCAGCTTGGAGGGGGCCGATGGCTACACCTTC. It is translated as CASSLEGADGYTF. The full variable domain, rest sourced from reference TRBV5-4 and TRBJ1-2, is ETGVTQSPTHLIKTRGQQVTLRCSSQSGHNTVSWYQQALGQGPQFIFQYYREEENGRGNFPPRFSGLQFPNYSSELNVNALELDDSALYLCASSLEGADGYTFGSGTRLTVV.